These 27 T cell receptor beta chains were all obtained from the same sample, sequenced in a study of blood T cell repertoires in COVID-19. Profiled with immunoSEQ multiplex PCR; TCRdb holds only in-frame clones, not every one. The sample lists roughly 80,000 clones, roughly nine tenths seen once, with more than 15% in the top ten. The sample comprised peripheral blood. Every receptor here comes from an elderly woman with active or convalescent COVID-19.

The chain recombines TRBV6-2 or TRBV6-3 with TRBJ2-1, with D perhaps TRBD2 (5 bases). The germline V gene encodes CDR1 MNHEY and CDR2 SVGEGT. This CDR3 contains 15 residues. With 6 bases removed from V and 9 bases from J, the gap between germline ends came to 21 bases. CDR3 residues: CASSHGGLGWGEQFF. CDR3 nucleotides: TGTGCCAGCAGCCACGGAGGACTGGGGTGGGGTGAGCAGTTCTTC.

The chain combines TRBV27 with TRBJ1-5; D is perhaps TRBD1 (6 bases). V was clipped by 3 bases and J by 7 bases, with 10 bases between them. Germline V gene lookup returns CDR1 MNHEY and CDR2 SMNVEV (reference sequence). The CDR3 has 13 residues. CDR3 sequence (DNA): TGTGCCAGCAGTTTTGGCAGGGGCCAGCCCCAGCATTTT. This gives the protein CASSFGRGQPQHF.

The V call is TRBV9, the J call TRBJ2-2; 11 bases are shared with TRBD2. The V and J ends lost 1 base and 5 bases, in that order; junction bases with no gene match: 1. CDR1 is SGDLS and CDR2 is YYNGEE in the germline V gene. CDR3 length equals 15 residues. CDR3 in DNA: TGTGCCAGCAGCGTAACTAGCGGGGGAACCGGGGAGCTGTTTTTT. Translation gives CASSVTSGGTGELFF. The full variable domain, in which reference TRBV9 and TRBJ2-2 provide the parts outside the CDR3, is DSGVTQTPKHLITATGQRVTLRCSPRSGDLSVYWYQQSLDQGLQFLIQYYNGEERAKGNILERFSAQQFPDLHSELNLSSLELGDSALYFCASSVTSGGTGELFFGEGSRLTVL.

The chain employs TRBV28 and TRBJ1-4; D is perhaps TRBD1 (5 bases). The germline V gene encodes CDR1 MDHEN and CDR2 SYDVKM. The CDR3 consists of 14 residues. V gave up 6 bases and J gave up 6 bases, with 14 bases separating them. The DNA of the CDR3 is TGTGCCAGCAGCCCCGGAGGGGTTGATGAAAAACTGTTTTTT. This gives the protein CASSPGGVDEKLFF.

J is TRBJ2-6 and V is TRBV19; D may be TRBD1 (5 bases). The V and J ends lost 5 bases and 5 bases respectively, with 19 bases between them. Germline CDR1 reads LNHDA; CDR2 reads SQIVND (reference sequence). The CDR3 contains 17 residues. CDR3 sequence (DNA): TGTGCCAGTAGTCCCTCGTTGGGGCCCGAGCGGGCCAACGTCCTGACTTTC. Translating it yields CASSPSLGPERANVLTF.

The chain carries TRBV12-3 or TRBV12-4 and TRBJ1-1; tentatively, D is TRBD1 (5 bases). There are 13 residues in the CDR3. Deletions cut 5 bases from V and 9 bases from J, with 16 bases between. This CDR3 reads CASSPGRVGQAFF. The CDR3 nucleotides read TGTGCCAGCAGTCCTGGAAGGGTGGGGCAAGCTTTCTTT.

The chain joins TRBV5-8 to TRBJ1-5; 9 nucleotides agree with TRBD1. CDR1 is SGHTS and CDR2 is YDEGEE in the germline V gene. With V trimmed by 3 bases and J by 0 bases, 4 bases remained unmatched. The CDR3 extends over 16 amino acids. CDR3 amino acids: CASSWGTGNSNQPQHF. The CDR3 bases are TGTGCCAGCAGCTGGGGGACAGGGAATAGCAATCAGCCCCAGCATTTT.

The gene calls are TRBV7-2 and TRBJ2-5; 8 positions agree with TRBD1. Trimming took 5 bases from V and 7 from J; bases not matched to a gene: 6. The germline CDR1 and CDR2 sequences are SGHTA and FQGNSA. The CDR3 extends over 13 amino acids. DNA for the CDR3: TGTGCCAGCAGCACCGGACAGGGACTGACCCAGTACTTC. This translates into CASSTGQGLTQYF.

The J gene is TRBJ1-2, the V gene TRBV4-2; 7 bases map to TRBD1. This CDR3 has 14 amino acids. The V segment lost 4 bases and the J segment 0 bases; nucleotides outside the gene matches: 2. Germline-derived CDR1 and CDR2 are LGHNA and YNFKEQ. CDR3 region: CASSRQGANYGYTF. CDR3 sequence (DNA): TGTGCCAGCAGCCGACAGGGAGCTAACTATGGCTACACCTTC.

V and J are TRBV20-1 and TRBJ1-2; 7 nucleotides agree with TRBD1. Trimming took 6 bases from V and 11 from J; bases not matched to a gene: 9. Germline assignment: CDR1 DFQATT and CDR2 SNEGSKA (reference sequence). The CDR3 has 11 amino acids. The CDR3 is CSAPGTDTYTF. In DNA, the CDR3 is TGCAGTGCGCCCGGGACAGACACATACACCTTC.

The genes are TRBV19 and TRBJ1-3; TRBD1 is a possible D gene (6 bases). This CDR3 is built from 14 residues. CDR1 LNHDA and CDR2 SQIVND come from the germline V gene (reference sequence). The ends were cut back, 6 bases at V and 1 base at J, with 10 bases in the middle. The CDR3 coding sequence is TGTGCCAGTAGCCTTACAGGGTCTGGAAACACCATATATTTT. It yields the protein CASSLTGSGNTIYF.

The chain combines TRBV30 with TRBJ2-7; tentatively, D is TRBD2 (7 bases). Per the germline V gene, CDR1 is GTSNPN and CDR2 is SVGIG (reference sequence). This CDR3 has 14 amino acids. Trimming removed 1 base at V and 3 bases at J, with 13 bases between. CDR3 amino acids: CAWSGGGPRYEQYF. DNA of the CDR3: TGTGCCTGGAGTGGGGGGGGGCCGCGCTACGAGCAGTACTTC. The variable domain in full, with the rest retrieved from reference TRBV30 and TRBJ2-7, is SQTIHQWPATLVQPVGSPLSLECTVEGTSNPNLYWYRQAAGRGLQLLFYSVGIGQISSEVPQNLSASRPQDRQFILSSKKLLLSDSGFYLCAWSGGGPRYEQYFGPGTRLTVT.

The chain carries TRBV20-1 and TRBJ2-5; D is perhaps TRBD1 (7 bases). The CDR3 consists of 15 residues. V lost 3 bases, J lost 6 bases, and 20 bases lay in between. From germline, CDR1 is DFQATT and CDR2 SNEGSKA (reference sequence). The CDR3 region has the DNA TGCAGTGCTAGTCGCCCGGGGGCAGGGGGAAAGACCCAGTACTTC. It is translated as CSASRPGAGGKTQYF.

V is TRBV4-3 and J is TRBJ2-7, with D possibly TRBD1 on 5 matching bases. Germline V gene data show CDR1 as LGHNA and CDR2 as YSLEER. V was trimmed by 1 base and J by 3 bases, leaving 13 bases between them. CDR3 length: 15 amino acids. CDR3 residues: CASSQVEGEVYEQYF. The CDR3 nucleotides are TGCGCCAGCAGCCAAGTAGAAGGGGAAGTCTACGAGCAGTACTTC.

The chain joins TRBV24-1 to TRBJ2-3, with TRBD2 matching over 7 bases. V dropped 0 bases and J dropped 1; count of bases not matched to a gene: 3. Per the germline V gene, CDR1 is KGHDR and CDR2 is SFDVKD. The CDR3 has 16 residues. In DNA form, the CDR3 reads TGTGCCACCAGTGATTTGACTAGCGTGGGCACAGATACGCAGTATTTT. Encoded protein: CATSDLTSVGTDTQYF.

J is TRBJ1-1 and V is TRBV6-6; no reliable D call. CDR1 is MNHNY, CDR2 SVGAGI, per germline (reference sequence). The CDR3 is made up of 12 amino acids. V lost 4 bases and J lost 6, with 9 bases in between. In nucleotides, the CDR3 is TGTGCCAGCAGTTCCCGGGTCCCTGAAGCTTTCTTT. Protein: CASSSRVPEAFF.

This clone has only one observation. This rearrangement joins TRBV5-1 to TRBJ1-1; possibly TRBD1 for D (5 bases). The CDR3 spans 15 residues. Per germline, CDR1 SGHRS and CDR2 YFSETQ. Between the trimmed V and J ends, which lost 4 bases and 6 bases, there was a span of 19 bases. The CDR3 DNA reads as TGCGCCAGCAGCCCCCCCGGAGGGGTGAGATCTGAAGCTTTCTTT. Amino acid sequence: CASSPPGGVRSEAFF.

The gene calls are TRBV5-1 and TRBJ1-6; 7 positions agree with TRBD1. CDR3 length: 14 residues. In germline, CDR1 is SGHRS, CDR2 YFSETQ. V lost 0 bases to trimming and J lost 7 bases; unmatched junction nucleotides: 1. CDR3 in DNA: TGCGCCAGCAGCTTGGAGGGGGCAAATTCACCCCTCCACTTT. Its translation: CASSLEGANSPLHF.

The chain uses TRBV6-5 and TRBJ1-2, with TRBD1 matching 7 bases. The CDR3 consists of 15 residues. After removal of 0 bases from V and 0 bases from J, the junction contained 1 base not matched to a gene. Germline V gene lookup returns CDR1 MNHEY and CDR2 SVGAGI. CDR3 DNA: TGTGCCAGCAGTTACTCAGGGACAGCTAACTATGGCTACACCTTC. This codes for CASSYSGTANYGYTF.

CDR3 region: CASSERPTGGYLAYGYTF. Here the CDR3 DNA reads TGTGCCAGCAGCGAAAGGCCGACAGGGGGCTACTTGGCCTATGGCTACACCTTC. The V gene is TRBV9, the J gene TRBJ1-2; 10 positions match TRBD1. CDR3 length: 18 residues. Germline V gives CDR1 SGDLS, CDR2 YYNGEE. Unmatched junction bases numbered 15, after V lost 3 bases and J lost 4 bases.

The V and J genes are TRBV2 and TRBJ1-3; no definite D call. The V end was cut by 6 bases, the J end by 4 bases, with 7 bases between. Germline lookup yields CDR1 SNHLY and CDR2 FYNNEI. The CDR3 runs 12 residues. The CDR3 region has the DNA TGTGCCAGCAGCCGGTCAGGAAACACCATATATTTT. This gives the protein CASSRSGNTIYF.

The chain's CDR3 is CASSRAGPEFF. The CDR3 DNA reads TGTGCCAGCAGTCGAGCGGGGCCCGAGTTCTTC. This sequence joins TRBV27 and TRBJ2-1, with TRBD2 matching 7 bases. Germline V gene lookup returns CDR1 MNHEY and CDR2 SMNVEV (reference sequence). V dropped 5 bases and J dropped 14; count of bases not matched to a gene: 6. The CDR3 runs 11 residues.

Written as DNA, the CDR3 is TGTGCCAGCAGTCTCCTAGGACAGCCAGAAGCTTTCTTT. Encoded protein: CASSLLGQPEAFF. The chain recombines TRBV27 with TRBJ1-1, with D possibly TRBD1 on 6 matching bases. Deletions cut 5 bases from V and 8 bases from J, with 15 bases between. The CDR3 contains 13 residues. Germline V CDR1 and CDR2: MNHEY, SMNVEV (reference sequence).

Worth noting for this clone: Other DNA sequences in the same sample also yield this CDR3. The CDR3 DNA sequence: TGTGCCAGAAGCTCGGGACTAGCGGGGGGTCCGAACACCGGGGAGCTGTTTTTT. Amino acid sequence: CARSSGLAGGPNTGELFF. V gene TRBV5-3 combines with J gene TRBJ2-2; 15 bases align to TRBD2. TRBV5-3 is reported as an ORF; its role is uncertain. The CDR3 totals 18 residues. Trimming took 3 bases from V and 0 from J; bases not matched to a gene: 3.

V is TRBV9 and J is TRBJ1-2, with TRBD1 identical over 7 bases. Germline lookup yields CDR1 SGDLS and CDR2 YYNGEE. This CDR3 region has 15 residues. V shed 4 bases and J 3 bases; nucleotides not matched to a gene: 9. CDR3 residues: CASSTSDRAYYGYTF. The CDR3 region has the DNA TGTGCCAGCAGCACCTCCGACAGGGCATACTATGGCTACACCTTC.

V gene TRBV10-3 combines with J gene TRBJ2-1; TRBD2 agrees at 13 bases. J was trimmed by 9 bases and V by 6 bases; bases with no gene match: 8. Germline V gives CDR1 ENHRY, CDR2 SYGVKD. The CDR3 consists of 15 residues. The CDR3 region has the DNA TGTGCCATCAGGGGACTAGCGGGGCGGCCACTTGAGCAGTTCTTC. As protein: CAIRGLAGRPLEQFF.

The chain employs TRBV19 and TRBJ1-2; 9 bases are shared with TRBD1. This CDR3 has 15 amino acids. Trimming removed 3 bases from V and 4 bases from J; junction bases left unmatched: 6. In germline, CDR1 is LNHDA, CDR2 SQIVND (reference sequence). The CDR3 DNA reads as TGTGCCAGTAGTATCGGACAGGGGTACGGCTATGGCTACACCTTC. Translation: CASSIGQGYGYGYTF.